The sequence of this TCR beta chain was determined in a study of blood T cell repertoires in COVID-19. At the level of the study: Specimens from acute and convalescent COVID-19 originated in the United States, Italy and Spain. Nucleic acid was either cDNA or gDNA, and it came from T cells, B-cell-depleted T cells, or PBMCs.

Methods used by the authors: Scientists estimated how many nucleated cells there were by amplifying reference gene primers. Method: immunoSEQ multiplex PCR; TCRdb's copy keeps in-frame clones and lacks some. V, J and clone size are taken as reported in that table, and D and trimming were inferred from the DNA itself. The repertoire holds tens of thousands of clones, with around 85% as singletons. J lost 8 bases, V lost 5 bases, and 11 bases had no gene match. The CDR3 spans 15 residues. Germline V gene sequence: CDR1 SSHAT, CDR2 FNYEAQ (reference sequence). This clone appeared once. The source material was peripheral blood. The rearrangement uses TRBV7-7 and TRBJ2-1; 8 bases map to TRBD2. This TCR was sampled from a man between 65 and 85 years old with active COVID-19. The CDR3 DNA follows: TGTGCCAGCAGCCGTAGCGGGGCCGCGGGCGATGAGCAGTTCTTC. Protein product: CASSRSGAAGDEQFF.